This T cell receptor (beta chain) was identified during a study of radiotherapy plus CTLA-4 blockade in lung cancer. As for the study in general: Under 20% of patients responded objectively, and about 32% achieved disease control.

Trimming took off 5 bases at V and 4 bases at J, with 12 bases between the two ends. From germline, CDR1 is SGHRS and CDR2 YFSETQ. The CDR3 covers 13 residues. Findings of the study overall: After treatment with radiotherapy plus ipilimumab, TCR clones that came from the tumor expanded in blood. Increased serum interferon-beta after radiation also reportedly predicted response strongly.

The method was immunoSEQ multiplex PCR; TCRdb's version includes in-frame clones alone and lacks a portion of them. The sample carries 55,000 to 80,000 clones, more than 75% recorded once. On this clone: Antigen: not known.

Material: peripheral blood, obtained from a patient treated with radiotherapy plus ipilimumab. The receptor's source is a human donor with non-small cell lung cancer that progressed on radiotherapy plus ipilimumab. The genes are TRBV5-1 and TRBJ2-5; D unclear. The CDR3 bases are TGCGCCAGCAGACTCGTGAGACGAGAGACCCAGTACTTC. Encoded protein: CASRLVRRETQYF.